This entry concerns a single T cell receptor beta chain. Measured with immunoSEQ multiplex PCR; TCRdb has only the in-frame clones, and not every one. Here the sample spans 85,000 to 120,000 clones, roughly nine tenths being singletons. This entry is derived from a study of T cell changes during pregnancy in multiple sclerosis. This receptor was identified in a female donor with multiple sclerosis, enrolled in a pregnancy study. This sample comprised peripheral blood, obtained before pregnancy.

The CDR3: CASSLGVAGETQYF. In DNA, the CDR3 is TGCGCCAGCAGCTTGGGGGTGGCAGGAGAGACCCAGTACTTC. V and J are TRBV5-1 and TRBJ2-5; D ambiguous. In germline, CDR1 is SGHRS, CDR2 YFSETQ. Trimming removed 0 bases from V and 4 bases from J, with 10 bases in between. CDR3 length equals 14 residues.